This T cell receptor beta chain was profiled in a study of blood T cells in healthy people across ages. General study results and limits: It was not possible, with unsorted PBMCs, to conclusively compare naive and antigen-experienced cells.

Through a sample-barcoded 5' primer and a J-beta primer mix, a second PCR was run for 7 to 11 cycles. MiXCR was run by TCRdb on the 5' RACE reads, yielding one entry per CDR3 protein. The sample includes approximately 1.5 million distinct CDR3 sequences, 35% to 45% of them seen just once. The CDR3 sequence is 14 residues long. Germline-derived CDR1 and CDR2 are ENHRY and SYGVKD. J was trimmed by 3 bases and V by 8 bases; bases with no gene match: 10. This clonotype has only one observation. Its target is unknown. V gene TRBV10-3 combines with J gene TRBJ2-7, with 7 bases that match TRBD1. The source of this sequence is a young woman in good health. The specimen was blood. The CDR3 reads CAIGREYRGYEQYF. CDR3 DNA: TGTGCCATCGGAAGAGAATACAGGGGCTACGAGCAGTACTTC.